This T cell receptor (beta chain) was recorded in a study of blood T cell repertoires in COVID-19. In this sample, this clone turned up once. Trimming took off 3 bases at V and 5 bases at J, with 8 bases between the two ends. Per the germline V gene, CDR1 is KGHSH and CDR2 is LQKENI. The CDR3 loop spans 13 amino acids. As handled by the study authors: Amplification of reference gene primers was used by the study to estimate nucleated cell counts. Clones were read by immunoSEQ multiplex PCR, and TCRdb kept only the in-frame ones, dropping some. That table furnishes V, J and clone size, whereas the DNA furnished D and trimming. Here the sample spans 25,000 to 30,000 clones, approximately 87% being singletons.

The chain employs TRBV18 and TRBJ1-5, with D perhaps matching TRBD1 (5 bases). The TCR originated in a man between 65 and 85 years old with active COVID-19. Sequenced material: peripheral blood. As DNA, the CDR3 is TGTGCCAGCTCACCGAAAGGGGATCAGCCCCAGCATTTT. Its translation: CASSPKGDQPQHF. Drawing the rest from reference TRBV18 and TRBJ1-5, the complete variable domain is NAGVMQNPRHLVRRRGQEARLRCSPMKGHSHVYWYRQLPEEGLKFMVYLQKENIIDESGMPKERFSAEFPKEGPSILRIQQVVRGDSAAYFCASSPKGDQPQHFGDGTRLSIL.